This T cell receptor (beta chain) was profiled in a study of blood T cells in healthy people across ages. General study results and limits: Samples with more naive T cells showed higher observed beta diversity. The recorded TCR beta diversity per million T cells decreased in a roughly linear manner with age.

Germline V gene lookup returns CDR1 MNHEY and CDR2 SVGAGI. V shed 8 bases and J shed 8 bases, with 16 bases lying between them. The CDR3 has 13 residues. Turning to this clonotype: The antigen is unknown.

A second PCR of about 7 to 11 cycles used a sample-barcoded 5' primer and a J-beta primer mix. TCRdb fed the 5' RACE reads into MiXCR, producing one record per CDR3 protein. The sample holds roughly 1 million distinct CDR3 sequences, almost 25% seen once. The same specimen was also included in a second study, on T cells of mothers and their children.

The V gene is TRBV6-5, the J gene TRBJ2-1; no clear D gene. The specimen was blood. This clonotype was obtained from a girl aged 2 to 10 in good health. As DNA, the CDR3 is TGTGCCAGCCGGGCCTCGGGCGGAGATGAGCAGTTCTTC. Protein sequence: CASRASGGDEQFF.